Listed here are 14 T cell receptor beta chains from one sample, sequenced in a study of PD-1 blockade in classical Hodgkin lymphoma. Relapse was seen in all patients after autologous stem cell transplantation, and brentuximab vedotin exposure was variable. Assay: immunoSEQ multiplex PCR; the TCRdb copy retains only in-frame clones and omits some. Counted here are about 94,000 clones, about 91% occurring once; the ten biggest clones make up about 10%. The material was peripheral blood mononuclear cells (PBMCs), obtained before the second cycle of nivolumab. All receptors come from a human donor with classical Hodgkin lymphoma.

For the CDR3, the DNA is TGCGCCAGCAGCTTCTCTAGCACTGAAGCTTTCTTT. Its translation is CASSFSSTEAFF. The V and J genes are TRBV5-1 and TRBJ1-1; no clear D gene. Trimming shortened V by 2 bases and J by 4 bases, and 6 bases separated the two germline ends. CDR1 and CDR2 (germline): SGHRS, YFSETQ. The CDR3 sequence is 12 residues long.

The chain couples TRBV27 to TRBJ1-1, with 9 bases fitting TRBD1. This CDR3 contains 17 residues. The trim removed 5 bases at V and 5 bases at J, leaving 15 bases unmatched. Per the germline V gene, CDR1 is MNHEY and CDR2 is SMNVEV (reference sequence). This CDR3 reads CASSVYRGRLEWTEAFF. The DNA of the CDR3 is TGTGCCAGCAGTGTCTACAGGGGGCGCCTTGAGTGGACTGAAGCTTTCTTT.

The V gene is TRBV7-2, the J gene TRBJ2-5; 7 positions match TRBD2. Germline CDR1 reads SGHTA; CDR2 reads FQGNSA. The CDR3 has 13 amino acids. With V trimmed by 5 bases and J by 7 bases, 7 bases remained unmatched. For the CDR3, the DNA is TGTGCCAGCAGCCCGACTAGCTTGGGGACCCAGTACTTC. Encoded protein: CASSPTSLGTQYF.

This chain connects TRBV19 to TRBJ2-1; perhaps TRBD1 as D (5 bases). The V end lost 4 bases, the J end lost 8 bases, and 18 bases lay between the germline ends. CDR3 length equals 15 residues. The V gene's germline CDR1 is LNHDA and CDR2 SQIVND (reference sequence). CDR3 DNA sequence: TGTGCCAGTAGTACCAATGGGGCCGGGTGGGATGAGCAGTTCTTC. Protein product: CASSTNGAGWDEQFF.

The V and J genes are TRBV4-2 and TRBJ1-5, with TRBD1 matching over 11 bases. After removal of 0 bases from V and 6 bases from J, the junction contained 4 bases not matched to a gene. The germline CDR1 and CDR2 sequences are LGHNA and YNFKEQ. The CDR3 loop spans 16 amino acids. In nucleotides, the CDR3 is TGTGCCAGCAGCCAAGAAGGGGGGACAGGGGGTCAGCCCCAGCATTTT. This codes for CASSQEGGTGGQPQHF.

The rearrangement uses TRBV7-9 and TRBJ2-7; D ambiguous. Trimming shortened V by 1 base and J by 0 bases, and 10 bases separated the two germline ends. In germline, CDR1 is SEHNR, CDR2 FQNEAQ (reference sequence). This CDR3 spans 15 amino acids. The CDR3 sequence: CASSLEGGSSYEQYF. CDR3 DNA sequence: TGTGCCAGCAGCTTAGAGGGCGGTAGCTCCTACGAGCAGTACTTC.

This chain joins TRBV2 and TRBJ2-7; 11 bases agree with TRBD1. The V gene end was trimmed by 3 bases and the J gene end by 2 bases; junction bases not matched to a gene: 3. This CDR3 is built from 15 residues. Germline V lookup: CDR1 SNHLY, CDR2 FYNNEI. The CDR3 bases are TGTGCCAGCAGTGAGGGGGGACAGGGGGCCTACGAGCAGTACTTC. This gives the protein CASSEGGQGAYEQYF.

This CDR3 is CASSLFRGPGGEQYF. For the CDR3, the DNA is TGTGCCAGCAGCTTATTCCGGGGGCCTGGTGGCGAGCAGTACTTC. The gene calls are TRBV7-2 and TRBJ2-7; the D call may be TRBD1 or TRBD2 (6 bases each). This CDR3 comprises 15 residues. Between the trimmed V and J ends, which lost 2 bases and 6 bases, there was a span of 17 bases. CDR1 SGHTA and CDR2 FQGNSA come from the germline V gene.

This clone was observed a few times. This chain connects TRBV5-6 to TRBJ2-7, with 8 bases matching TRBD1. The V and J ends lost 0 bases and 9 bases, in that order; junction bases with no gene match: 2. The CDR3 loop spans 12 amino acids. Germline CDR1 reads SGHDT; CDR2 reads YYEEEE. The CDR3 nucleotides are TGTGCCAGCAGCTTGGGCAGGGGGCCGCAGTACTTC. Encoded protein: CASSLGRGPQYF.

The chain employs TRBV11-2 and TRBJ2-5; TRBD2 matches 10 bases. Per the germline V gene, CDR1 is SGHAT and CDR2 is FQNNGV. The CDR3 contains 15 residues. V lost 6 bases, J lost 3 bases, and 7 bases stayed unmatched. The CDR3, as DNA: TGTGCCAGCAGTATCCGGAGCGGGGGGGAAGAGACCCAGTACTTC. Protein: CASSIRSGGEETQYF.

This rearrangement joins TRBV10-3 to TRBJ2-3; 8 bases are a match to TRBD2. V lost 2 bases, J lost 3 bases, and 13 bases stayed unmatched. CDR3 length: 18 residues. Germline V gene sequence: CDR1 ENHRY, CDR2 SYGVKD. The CDR3 here is CAISEPSAGLVMTDTQYF. Here the CDR3 DNA reads TGTGCCATCAGTGAGCCCTCGGCGGGACTAGTGATGACAGATACGCAGTATTTT.

This chain connects TRBV30 to TRBJ2-7, with D possibly TRBD1 on 5 matching bases. The CDR3 is 13 residues long. Germline V CDR1 and CDR2: GTSNPN, SVGIG (reference sequence). Trimming cost V 6 bases and J 2 bases, with 14 bases left between them. CDR3 DNA sequence: TGTGCCTGCTACGACAGCTTGCCCTACGAGCAGTACTTC. This encodes CACYDSLPYEQYF.

CDR3 residues: CASSATGGETQYF. CDR3 sequence (DNA): TGTGCCAGCAGCGCGACAGGGGGGGAGACCCAGTACTTC. The rearrangement links TRBV7-9 to TRBJ2-5; 9 bases line up with TRBD1. This CDR3 is 13 amino acids long. Trimming removed 5 bases from V and 5 bases from J; junction bases left unmatched: 3. CDR1 and CDR2 (germline): SEHNR, FQNEAQ (reference sequence).

The chain employs TRBV5-1 and TRBJ2-1, with D perhaps given as TRBD1 or TRBD2 (6 bases each). V shed 8 bases and J shed 0 bases, with 12 bases lying between them. CDR1 and CDR2 (germline): SGHRS, YFSETQ. The CDR3 runs 14 residues. CDR3 coding DNA: TGCGCCAGTTCGCGGGACACCTCCTACAATGAGCAGTTCTTC. Protein: CASSRDTSYNEQFF.